These 18 T cell receptor beta chains share one sample of origin, sequenced in a study of T cell responses to AZD1222 COVID-19 vaccine. TCRdb keeps only in-frame clones here, not all; method: immunoSEQ multiplex PCR. The top ten hold under 1.5% of the sample, which has 100,000 or so clones, roughly 86% seen once. The sample in question was peripheral blood, obtained on day 0 of AZD1222 vaccination. These receptors all stem from an adult in good health.

This clone was recorded only once. This chain joins TRBV7-2 and TRBJ1-6; no firm D call. V dropped 5 bases and J dropped 4 bases, with 12 bases sitting between them. Germline CDR1 is SGHTA and CDR2 is FQGNSA. The CDR3 has 15 amino acids. CDR3 DNA: TGTGCCAGCAGCGGCAAGACGGGGTATAATTCACCCCTCCACTTT. It encodes CASSGKTGYNSPLHF.

The genes are TRBV5-1 and TRBJ2-2, with D tentatively TRBD2 (5 bases). Looked up from germline, CDR1 is SGHRS and CDR2 is YFSETQ. CDR3 length: 15 amino acids. V was pared by 0 bases and J by 4 bases, with 10 bases between. CDR3 in amino acids: CASSLEAEGTGELFF. Here the CDR3 DNA reads TGCGCCAGCAGCTTGGAGGCCGAGGGCACCGGGGAGCTGTTTTTT. The full variable domain, in which reference TRBV5-1 and TRBJ2-2 provide the parts outside the CDR3, is KAGVTQTPRYLIKTRGQQVTLSCSPISGHRSVSWYQQTPGQGLQFLFEYFSETQRNKGNFPGRFSGRQFSNSRSEMNVSTLELGDSALYLCASSLEAEGTGELFFGEGSRLTVL.

V gene TRBV28 combines with J gene TRBJ1-4, with 11 bases aligning to TRBD1. J lost 7 bases, V lost 5 bases, and 9 bases had no gene match. Looked up from germline, CDR1 is MDHEN and CDR2 is SYDVKM. This CDR3 has 16 amino acids. CDR3 sequence: CASSDPGTGGGEKLFF. In nucleotides, the CDR3 is TGTGCCAGCAGTGACCCCGGGACAGGGGGTGGTGAAAAACTGTTTTTT.

A single count supports this clone. The chain joins TRBV27 to TRBJ2-7; the D gene is possibly TRBD2 (5 bases). The germline V gene has CDR1 MNHEY and CDR2 SMNVEV (reference sequence). The CDR3 has 13 amino acids. The V and J ends lost 5 bases and 1 base respectively, with 9 bases between them. The CDR3 DNA follows: TGTGCCAGCAGTGCCGGGGTTTCCTACGAGCAGTACTTC. This encodes CASSAGVSYEQYF.

The chain links TRBV6-2 or TRBV6-3 to TRBJ1-1; 7 nucleotides match TRBD1. This CDR3 is 15 amino acids long. Germline V gene data show CDR1 as MNHEY and CDR2 as SVGEGT. V gave up 6 bases and J gave up 1 base; unmatched junction bases: 8. The CDR3 DNA reads as TGTGCCAGCAGCTCAGGGGGGAACGGGAACACTGAAGCTTTCTTT. As protein: CASSSGGNGNTEAFF.

The gene calls are TRBV6-5 and TRBJ2-5; D is perhaps TRBD1 or TRBD2 (5 bases each). The V gene's germline CDR1 is MNHEY and CDR2 SVGAGI. This CDR3 has 13 amino acids. Trimming cost V 5 bases and J 7 bases, with 14 bases left between them. CDR3 region: CASSRGPLATQYF. Here the CDR3 DNA reads TGTGCCAGCAGTCGGGGACCGCTGGCGACCCAGTACTTC.

The chain couples TRBV28 to TRBJ2-1, with TRBD2 matching 9 bases. The CDR3 loop spans 17 amino acids. Germline V gives CDR1 MDHEN, CDR2 SYDVKM. The V and J ends lost 5 bases and 4 bases, in that order; junction bases with no gene match: 12. CDR3 DNA: TGTGCCAGCAGTGCCATCCGACTAGCGGAACCATACAATGAGCAGTTCTTC. Its protein product is CASSAIRLAEPYNEQFF.

The V call is TRBV18, the J call TRBJ2-3; 10 nucleotides align to TRBD2. The CDR3 consists of 17 residues. CDR1 KGHSH and CDR2 LQKENI come from the germline V gene. Trimming at V came to 5 bases and at J to 4 bases, leaving 12 bases not matched to a gene. Written as DNA, the CDR3 is TGTGCCAGCTCATCCCCACGCGGGACTAGCGAGGCAGATACGCAGTATTTT. Its translation: CASSSPRGTSEADTQYF.

This clone was counted only a few times. The rearrangement joins TRBV19 to TRBJ2-2, with D uncertain. CDR1 is LNHDA and CDR2 is SQIVND in the germline V gene (reference sequence). V gave up 6 bases and J gave up 7 bases, with 15 bases separating them. The CDR3 is 14 residues long. Here the CDR3 DNA reads TGTGCCAGTAGAGAGACGGATTCACTCGGGGAGCTGTTTTTT. Protein product: CASRETDSLGELFF.

The rearrangement joins TRBV7-8 to TRBJ1-6; unclear D gene. Trimming stripped 1 base from V and 9 bases from J, with 13 bases between. This CDR3 region has 15 residues. Germline assignment: CDR1 SGHVS and CDR2 FQNEAQ. CDR3: CASSLDYQMGSPLHF. DNA of the CDR3: TGTGCCAGCAGCTTAGACTACCAAATGGGTTCACCCCTCCACTTT.

The genes are TRBV6-6 and TRBJ1-5; a weak D match, TRBD1 (6 bases). The V gene's germline CDR1 is MNHNY and CDR2 SVGAGI (reference sequence). CDR3 length: 15 amino acids. V lost 6 bases and J lost 3, with 15 bases in between. The CDR3, as DNA: TGTGCCAGCAGCTCCCACCGACAGGTCAATCAGCCCCAGCATTTT. Encoded protein: CASSSHRQVNQPQHF.

The chain has TRBV5-1 and TRBJ1-6; D ambiguous. In germline, CDR1 is SGHRS, CDR2 YFSETQ. The CDR3 consists of 14 residues. The V end lost 0 bases, the J end lost 8 bases, and 9 bases lay between the germline ends. The CDR3 DNA sequence: TGCGCCAGCAGCTTGGTTCGAGGTTATTCACCCCTCCACTTT. Translating it yields CASSLVRGYSPLHF. Using reference TRBV5-1 and TRBJ1-6 for the parts outside the CDR3, the full variable domain is KAGVTQTPRYLIKTRGQQVTLSCSPISGHRSVSWYQQTPGQGLQFLFEYFSETQRNKGNFPGRFSGRQFSNSRSEMNVSTLELGDSALYLCASSLVRGYSPLHFGNGTRLTVT.

V usage is TRBV6-6 and J usage is TRBJ2-3; D remains ambiguous. Germline CDR1 MNHNY, CDR2 SVGAGI (reference sequence). The V and J ends lost 8 bases and 4 bases respectively, with 4 bases between them. This CDR3 is built from 10 residues. The CDR3 loop is CASYADTQYF. CDR3 DNA sequence: TGTGCCAGCTATGCAGATACGCAGTATTTT.

The chain has TRBV7-9 and TRBJ2-7; no definite D call. CDR1 is SEHNR, CDR2 FQNEAQ, per germline (reference sequence). V was shortened by 7 bases and J by 7 bases, with 17 bases between the two germline ends. CDR3 length equals 13 residues. For the CDR3, the DNA is TGTGCCAGCAACCCTCAAAGGACGACAGAGCAGTACTTC. This encodes CASNPQRTTEQYF.

V gene TRBV28 combines with J gene TRBJ1-2; D is uncertain. V gave up 7 bases and J gave up 0 bases, with 9 bases separating them. From germline, CDR1 is MDHEN and CDR2 SYDVKM. The CDR3 spans 13 residues. CDR3 in amino acids: CASTLNPNYGYTF. CDR3 in DNA: TGTGCCAGCACCCTAAATCCTAACTATGGCTACACCTTC.

The rearrangement uses TRBV15 and TRBJ2-7, with 11 bases aligning to TRBD2. The V and J ends lost 2 bases and 1 base, in that order; junction bases with no gene match: 4. The CDR3 has 16 residues. Germline V gives CDR1 LNHNV, CDR2 YYDKDF (reference sequence). The CDR3 region is CATSRPGLAESYEQYF. The CDR3 bases are TGTGCCACCAGCAGACCGGGACTAGCGGAGTCCTACGAGCAGTACTTC.

The chain links TRBV28 to TRBJ2-1; D assignment may be TRBD1 or TRBD2 (5 bases each). Germline CDR1 is MDHEN and CDR2 is SYDVKM. The germline V and J ends were trimmed by 8 bases and 4 bases, with 12 bases remaining between them. This CDR3 comprises 13 residues. CDR3 region: CASGQGEYNEQFF. In DNA, the CDR3 is TGTGCCAGCGGGCAGGGAGAATACAATGAGCAGTTCTTC. Looking up the rest from reference TRBV28 and TRBJ2-1 gives the full variable domain: DVKVTQSSRYLVKRTGEKVFLECVQDMDHENMFWYRQDPGLGLRLIYFSYDVKMKEKGDIPEGYSVSREKKERFSLILESASTNQTSMYLCASGQGEYNEQFFGPGTRLTVL.

The chain employs TRBV2 and TRBJ1-3; D is ambiguous. The CDR3 sequence is 13 residues long. The germline V and J ends were trimmed by 3 bases and 0 bases, with 3 bases remaining between them. Germline V lookup: CDR1 SNHLY, CDR2 FYNNEI. CDR3 residues: CASSESSGNTIYF. Written as DNA, the CDR3 is TGTGCCAGCAGTGAGAGCTCTGGAAACACCATATATTTT.